This TCR beta chain derives from a study of identical twins. Study outcomes and limitations: Out-of-frame alpha sequences common to twins exhibited a surplus of low generation probability.

Each CDR3 protein gets one entry after TCRdb re-called the 5' RACE reads with MiXCR. This table holds approximately 700,000 distinct CDR3 sequences, over 15% found once. Trimming pared 0 bases from V and 2 bases from J, leaving 9 bases between. Germline lookup yields CDR1 DFQATT and CDR2 SNEGSKA (reference sequence). CDR3 length equals 14 residues. With regard to this clonotype: Its cognate antigen is unknown.

The sample also formed part of further work on T cells expressing NK-cell markers. That study reports: Only alpha-beta TCR T cells were sorted in several experiments, using an anti-gamma-delta TCR antibody.

The receptor comes from a woman younger than 30 in good health. The rearrangement links TRBV20-1 to TRBJ2-3, with D unclear. The sequenced material came from PBMCs. CDR3 region: CSARDAQYTDTQYF. As DNA, the CDR3 is TGCAGTGCTAGAGATGCCCAGTACACAGATACGCAGTATTTT.